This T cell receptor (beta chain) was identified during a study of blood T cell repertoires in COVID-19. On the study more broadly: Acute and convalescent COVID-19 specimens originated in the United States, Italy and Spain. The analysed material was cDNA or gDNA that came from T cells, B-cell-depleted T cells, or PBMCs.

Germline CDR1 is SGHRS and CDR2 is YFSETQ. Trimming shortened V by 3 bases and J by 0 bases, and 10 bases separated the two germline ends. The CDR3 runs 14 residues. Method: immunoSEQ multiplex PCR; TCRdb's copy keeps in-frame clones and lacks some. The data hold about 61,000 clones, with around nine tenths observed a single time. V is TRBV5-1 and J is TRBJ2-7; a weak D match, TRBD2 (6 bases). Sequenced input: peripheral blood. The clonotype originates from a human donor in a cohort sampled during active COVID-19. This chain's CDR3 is CASSYLATSYEQYF. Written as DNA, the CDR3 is TGCGCCAGCAGCTACCTAGCGACCTCCTACGAGCAGTACTTC.